This TCR beta chain was sequenced in a study of shared clonotypes between healthy human individuals. Adult donors, all healthy and HIV-negative, had no recent acute infections or vaccinations. The repertoire was sequenced with immunoSEQ multiplex PCR; TCRdb's copy has only in-frame clones and lacks some. The sample comprises approximately 480,000 clones, about 80% of which are singletons, and roughly an eighth rests with the top ten. The germline V gene has CDR1 SGHRS and CDR2 YFSETQ. The V end lost 0 bases, the J end lost 0 bases, and 9 bases lay between the germline ends. The CDR3 contains 15 residues.

This TCR was recovered from a woman in her thirties or forties in good health. Some clones in this sample may be carry-over from other donors' samples. The sequencing sample was made of PBMCs. The chain is built from TRBV5-1 and TRBJ2-5; D possibly corresponds to TRBD1 (5 bases). CDR3 DNA sequence: TGCGCCAGCAGCTTGGTCCCAGGGTACCAAGAGACCCAGTACTTC. Protein sequence: CASSLVPGYQETQYF.